What follows are 21 T cell receptor beta chains derived from one specimen sequenced in a study of post-analysis software for immune sequencing data. Overall study findings and caveats: Patients had higher frequencies than controls of about five TRBV segments, including TRBV5-6, TRBV5-1 and TRBV20-1.

These receptors are not linked to any known antigen. Included in the TCR beta cDNA libraries were unique molecular identifiers. TCRdb re-analysed the PCR reads in MiXCR, keeping a single row per CDR3 protein. This table has roughly 700,000 distinct CDR3 sequences, roughly 29% appearing once. The sample was blood. These receptors all come from a girl aged 5-17 years with multiple sclerosis.

In this sample, this clonotype turned up a few times. The J gene is TRBJ2-7, the V gene TRBV5-5, with a possible D match to TRBD1 (6 bases). This CDR3 is built from 16 residues. V lost 4 bases, J lost 3 bases, and 20 bases lay in between. Germline V gene data show CDR1 as SGHKS and CDR2 as YYEKEE (reference sequence). CDR3 residues: CASSTRRAAGDYEQYF. CDR3 bases: TGTGCCAGCAGCACCCGACGTGCGGCAGGGGACTACGAGCAGTACTTC.

Turning to this clonotype: At one boundary the junction diverges from the germline segment, which might be a read error. The chain recombines TRBV3-1 with TRBJ2-3, with D possibly being TRBD2 (5 bases). This CDR3 comprises 16 residues. In germline, CDR1 is LGHDT, CDR2 YNNKEL (reference sequence). The CDR3 here is CASGQAMAGRVHTQYF. As DNA, the CDR3 is TGTGCCAGCGGCCAAGCGATGGCCGGGCGGGTACATACGCAGTATTTT.

A few counts support this clonotype. The CDR3: CASSAWTGGDIQYF. The CDR3 DNA sequence: TGTGCCAGCAGCGCCTGGACAGGGGGGGACATTCAGTACTTC. The chain employs TRBV9 and TRBJ2-4; 10 positions match TRBD1. The CDR3 has 14 amino acids. Germline V gives CDR1 SGDLS, CDR2 YYNGEE. Trimming cost V 3 bases and J 8 bases; bases outside gene matches: 5.

The chain combines TRBV3-1 with TRBJ1-1; D is unclear. The ends were cut back, 1 base at V and 10 bases at J, with 13 bases in the middle. Germline V gene data show CDR1 as LGHDT and CDR2 as YNNKEL (reference sequence). There are 13 residues in the CDR3. This CDR3 reads CASSQVRVDPAFF. As DNA, the CDR3 is TGTGCCAGCAGCCAAGTTCGGGTCGATCCAGCTTTCTTT.

The V gene is TRBV20-1, the J gene TRBJ2-1; TRBD2 aligns across 7 bases. Germline CDR1 and CDR2: DFQATT and SNEGSKA (reference sequence). The CDR3 has 17 amino acids. This CDR3 reads CSTLRGGGDLDYNEQFF. Here the CDR3 DNA reads TGCAGCACTTTAAGGGGCGGGGGTGATTTGGACTACAATGAGCAGTTCTTC.

This chain links TRBV5-1 with TRBJ1-4; 8 bases are shared with TRBD1. The trim removed 0 bases at V and 7 bases at J, leaving 5 bases unmatched. Germline CDR1 and CDR2: SGHRS and YFSETQ. The CDR3 totals 15 residues. In DNA, the CDR3 is TGCGCCAGCAGCTTGGCGCAGGGGGCGGGTGAAAAACTGTTTTTT. Translation: CASSLAQGAGEKLFF.

This clonotype was seen repeatedly, ten times or more. The CDR3 sequence is CASSLGLITDTQYF. In DNA, the CDR3 is TGCGCCAGCAGCTTAGGACTAATCACAGATACGCAGTATTTT. The rearrangement links TRBV5-1 to TRBJ2-3; maybe TRBD2 (6 bases). The V gene lost 2 bases and the J gene lost 2 bases, with 9 bases spanning the gap. Germline lookup yields CDR1 SGHRS and CDR2 YFSETQ. The CDR3 runs to 14 residues.

The table lists this clonotype with a few counts. The chain has TRBV29-1 and TRBJ2-5; 8 bases line up with TRBD1. CDR1 is SQVTM and CDR2 is ANQGSEA in the germline V gene. V lost 6 bases to trimming and J lost 0 bases; unmatched junction nucleotides: 3. This CDR3 spans 13 amino acids. The CDR3 bases are TGCAGCGTCAACAGGGGGTACCAAGAGACCCAGTACTTC. As protein: CSVNRGYQETQYF.

In this sample, this clonotype turned up a few times. The chain recombines TRBV3-1 with TRBJ1-1; possibly TRBD1 for D (6 bases). The CDR3 is 17 residues long. Trimming left V 1 base short and J 2 bases short, with 17 bases between. CDR1 and CDR2 from the germline V gene are LGHDT and YNNKEL (reference sequence). This CDR3 reads CASSQGPGAPSNTEAFF. The CDR3 DNA sequence: TGTGCCAGCAGCCAAGGGCCAGGGGCCCCCTCAAACACTGAAGCTTTCTTT.

This clonotype was observed a handful of times. The V gene is TRBV20-1, the J gene TRBJ1-2; 10 bases are a match to TRBD1. The germline V gene encodes CDR1 DFQATT and CDR2 SNEGSKA (reference sequence). The CDR3 consists of 14 residues. V was clipped by 1 base and J by 5 bases; unmatched bases: 4. CDR3 protein: CSARGTGGGYGYTF. Here the CDR3 DNA reads TGCAGTGCTAGAGGGACAGGGGGAGGATATGGCTACACCTTC.

This clonotype appeared a few times. The V gene is TRBV28, the J gene TRBJ1-5; 11 positions match TRBD1. Trimming cost V 4 bases and J 6 bases; bases outside gene matches: 11. Germline CDR1 reads MDHEN; CDR2 reads SYDVKM. This CDR3 is built from 17 residues. CDR3 sequence: CASSSYLGTGGGQPQHF. The CDR3 bases are TGTGCCAGCAGTTCGTACCTAGGGACAGGGGGAGGTCAGCCCCAGCATTTT. Using reference TRBV28 and TRBJ1-5 for the parts outside the CDR3, the full variable domain is DVKVTQSSRYLVKRTGEKVFLECVQDMDHENMFWYRQDPGLGLRLIYFSYDVKMKEKGDIPEGYSVSREKKERFSLILESASTNQTSMYLCASSSYLGTGGGQPQHFGDGTRLSIL.

In this sample, this clonotype turned up a few times. The chain combines TRBV29-1 with TRBJ2-5; weak D call: TRBD1 (6 bases). This CDR3 is 17 amino acids long. Germline V gives CDR1 SQVTM, CDR2 ANQGSEA. Between the trimmed V and J ends, which lost 3 bases and 0 bases, there was a span of 20 bases. For the CDR3, the DNA is TGCAGCGTTGATAAGGTGGCGGACAGCCCGTACCAAGAGACCCAGTACTTC. Translated, it gives CSVDKVADSPYQETQYF.

The chain carries TRBV20-1 and TRBJ2-1, with D hard to call. Germline CDR1 reads DFQATT; CDR2 reads SNEGSKA (reference sequence). V was pared by 0 bases and J by 7 bases, with 13 bases between. The CDR3 sequence is 14 residues long. The CDR3, as DNA: TGCAGTGCTAGAGATAGGCGTAAGGGTAATGAGCAGTTCTTC. Its translation: CSARDRRKGNEQFF.

Worth noting for this clonotype: Since a much larger clone is just one base distant, this may be a read error. The J gene is TRBJ2-5, the V gene TRBV29-1; TRBD1 is a possible D gene (5 bases). CDR3 length: 11 amino acids. V lost 7 bases, J lost 11 bases, and 17 bases lay in between. The germline V gene has CDR1 SQVTM and CDR2 ANQGSEA. In DNA, the CDR3 is TGCAGCGCGACAGTCTACAATGAGCAGTACTTC. This encodes CSATVYNEQYF.

This clonotype was detected a few times. V is TRBV7-2 and J is TRBJ2-3, with a possible D match to TRBD1 (5 bases). The V and J ends lost 5 bases and 9 bases respectively, with 21 bases between them. This CDR3 region has 15 residues. Germline CDR1 and CDR2: SGHTA and FQGNSA. The CDR3 DNA sequence: TGTGCCAGCAGCACGAAGGGCCCCCCATGGGGCACGCAGTATTTT. Translation: CASSTKGPPWGTQYF.

In DNA, the CDR3 is TGTGCCAGTAGTATCTCTGCGAACACTGAAGCTTTCTTT. The encoded protein is CASSISANTEAFF. The V and J genes are TRBV19 and TRBJ1-1; D is undetermined. Deletions cut 3 bases from V and 1 base from J, with 6 bases between. CDR1 is LNHDA, CDR2 SQIVND, per germline (reference sequence). The CDR3 is 13 residues long. Looking up the rest from reference TRBV19 and TRBJ1-1 gives the full variable domain: DGGITQSPKYLFRKEGQNVTLSCEQNLNHDAMYWYRQDPGQGLRLIYYSQIVNDFQKGDIAEGYSVSREKKESFPLTVTSAQKNPTAFYLCASSISANTEAFFGQGTRLTVV.

The CDR3 spells CASSSRLAGANEQFF. CDR3 DNA: TGTGCCAGCAGCTCCCGACTAGCGGGAGCCAATGAGCAGTTCTTC. The chain couples TRBV9 to TRBJ2-1; the match to TRBD2 covers 12 bases. The CDR3 length is 15 residues. Trimming removed 4 bases from V and 6 bases from J; junction bases left unmatched: 5. Germline lookup yields CDR1 SGDLS and CDR2 YYNGEE.

The V and J genes are TRBV28 and TRBJ1-4; 12 bases are a match to TRBD1. Trimming took 6 bases from V and 11 from J; bases not matched to a gene: 16. The germline V gene encodes CDR1 MDHEN and CDR2 SYDVKM. The CDR3 extends over 17 amino acids. CDR3 protein: CASSPPGQGASSDKLFF. DNA of the CDR3: TGTGCCAGCAGCCCGCCGGGACAGGGGGCTTCCTCGGATAAACTGTTTTTT.

The table lists this clonotype with a few counts. This rearrangement joins TRBV7-9 to TRBJ2-3; 7 bases match TRBD1. CDR3 length: 15 residues. Germline CDR1 and CDR2: SEHNR and FQNEAQ (reference sequence). The junction had 4 bases not matched to a gene; V was cut back by 1 base and J by 3 bases. This CDR3 reads CASSLGQGMTDTQYF. Written as DNA, the CDR3 is TGTGCCAGCAGCTTAGGACAGGGTATGACAGATACGCAGTATTTT.

Only a few counts were recorded for this clonotype. The chain joins TRBV12-3 or TRBV12-4 to TRBJ2-7; D gene uncertain. This CDR3 comprises 13 residues. Trimming took 6 bases from V and 6 from J, leaving 15 bases between them. The CDR3 DNA is TGTGCCAGCAGCCAATCAGGTTATCCCGAGCAGTACTTC. Translating gives CASSQSGYPEQYF.

This clonotype was detected only a few times. J is TRBJ2-1 and V is TRBV7-2; D unresolved. Deletions cut 1 base from V and 1 base from J, with 8 bases between. The germline gives CDR1 SGHTA, CDR2 FQGNSA. CDR3 length: 15 residues. The chain's CDR3 is CASSLDLRSYNEQFF. CDR3 in DNA: TGTGCCAGCAGCTTAGACCTCAGATCCTACAATGAGCAGTTCTTC. Full variable domain (outside the CDR3, taken from reference TRBV7-2 and TRBJ2-1): GAGVSQSPSNKVTEKGKDVELRCDPISGHTALYWYRQSLGQGLEFLIYFQGNSAPDKSGLPSDRFSAERTGGSVSTLTIQRTQQEDSAVYLCASSLDLRSYNEQFFGPGTRLTVL.